This T cell receptor (beta chain) was sequenced for a study of blood T cell repertoires in COVID-19. In the study overall: The origin of the acute and convalescent COVID-19 samples was the United States, Italy and Spain. T cells, B-cell-depleted T cells, or PBMCs supplied cDNA or gDNA.

Original methodology: Reference gene primer amplification in the assay estimated nucleated cell counts. Produced via immunoSEQ multiplex PCR; TCRdb's table is partial and in-frame only. V, J and clone size derive from that table, while D and trimming were established from the DNA sequence. Seen here are 90,000 to 100,000 clones, approximately 90% observed once, and the top ten hold approximately 5.1%. The CDR3 has 13 residues. CDR1 and CDR2 (germline): LGHDT, YNNKEL (reference sequence). The trim removed 6 bases at V and 5 bases at J, leaving 6 bases unmatched. The chain uses TRBV3-1 (or the pseudogene TRBV3-2) and TRBJ1-1, with 7 bases matching TRBD1. This TCR was sampled from a man between 45 and 60 years old with acute or convalescent COVID-19. Sequenced: peripheral blood. DNA for the CDR3: TGTGCCAGCAGACCCACAGGGGTAACTGAAGCTTTCTTT. Protein sequence: CASRPTGVTEAFF.